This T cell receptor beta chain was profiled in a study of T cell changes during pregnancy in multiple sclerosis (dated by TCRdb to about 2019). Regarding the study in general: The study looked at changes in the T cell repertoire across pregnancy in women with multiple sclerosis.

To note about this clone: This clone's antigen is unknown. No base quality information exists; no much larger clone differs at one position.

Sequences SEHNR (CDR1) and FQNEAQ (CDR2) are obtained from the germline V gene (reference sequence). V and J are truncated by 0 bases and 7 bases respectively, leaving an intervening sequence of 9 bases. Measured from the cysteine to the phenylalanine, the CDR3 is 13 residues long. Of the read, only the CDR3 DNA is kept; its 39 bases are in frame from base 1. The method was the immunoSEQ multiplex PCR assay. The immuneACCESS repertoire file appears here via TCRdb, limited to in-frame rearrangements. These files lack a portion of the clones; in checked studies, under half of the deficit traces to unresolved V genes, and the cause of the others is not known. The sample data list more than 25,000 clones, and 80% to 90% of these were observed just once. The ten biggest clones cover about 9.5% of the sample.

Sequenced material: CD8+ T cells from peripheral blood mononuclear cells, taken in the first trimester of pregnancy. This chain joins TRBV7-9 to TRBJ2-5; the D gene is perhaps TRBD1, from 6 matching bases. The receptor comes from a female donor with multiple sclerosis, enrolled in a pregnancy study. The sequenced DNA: TGTGCCAGCAGCTTAGCGCTGGGGGCGACCCAGTACTTC. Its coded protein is CASSLALGATQYF.